The source of this T cell receptor beta chain is a study of cytomegalovirus exposure and HLA in healthy donors. General study points: The CMV antigen specificity of three CMV-associated chains was confirmed through in vitro analysis. Later analysis identified 17,000 or so TCR beta sequences associated with HLA alleles, using a false discovery rate threshold of 0.05. In a later analysis, donors in an Asian-associated ancestry cluster reportedly had fewer N-insertions in productive TCRs than the cohort mean. Prediction of most subjects' HLA-A and HLA-B alleles by TCR beta sequences was reportedly accurate.

The germline V and J ends were trimmed by 6 bases and 6 bases, with 9 bases remaining between them. The CDR3 contains 12 residues. Looked up from germline, CDR1 is MNHNY and CDR2 is SVGAGI (reference sequence). Note on this clone: Its antigen is still unknown.

Use of 60 Vbeta and 13 Jbeta primers characterized the PCR. The assay was immunoSEQ multiplex PCR, and TCRdb's table has in-frame clones only and misses some. This repertoire comprises approximately 110,000 clones; its ten largest clones make up 0.59%. Sample: PBMCs. The TCR sequence derives from a man aged 45 to 65 in good health and CMV-seronegative. The gene calls are TRBV6-6 and TRBJ2-1; a possible D gene is TRBD1 (5 bases). CDR3 DNA sequence: TGTGCCAGCAGGGGGCAGGGCAATGAGCAGTTCTTC. Protein: CASRGQGNEQFF.